A selection of T cell receptor beta chains follows, all from one sample in a study of control samples from healthy donors and cancer patients. Repertoires were generated with immunoSEQ multiplex PCR, while TCRdb's copy carries only in-frame clones and drops some. This sample has roughly 86,000 clones, with 90% to 95% found just once. Specimen: blood. The receptor set was obtained from a woman aged 25 to 39 in good health. CDR3s include the opening cysteine and the closing phenylalanine or tryptophan. The order of the fields is clone size, J gene, V gene, D gene, CDR3 protein. A D gene is named only where the DNA matches it firmly. Clone size is stated in some rows and not others, as once, few, many or a class when expanded.

clone_size: NA
j_call: TRBJ1-6
v_call: TRBV6-6
d_call: TRBD1
cdr3_aa: CATTGASGQWNSPLHF

clone_size: NA
j_call: TRBJ1-6
v_call: TRBV7-2
d_call: TRBD1
cdr3_aa: CASSFLTGFRNSPLHF

clone_size: NA
j_call: TRBJ1-2
v_call: TRBV29-1
d_call: NA
cdr3_aa: CSVTPLGRFYGYTF

clone_size: NA
j_call: TRBJ2-7
v_call: TRBV4-1
d_call: TRBD1
cdr3_aa: CASSQASYLRQGRYEQYF

clone_size: NA
j_call: TRBJ1-1
v_call: TRBV23-1
d_call: NA
cdr3_aa: CASSHHRGTSYTEAFF

clone_size: NA
j_call: TRBJ1-4
v_call: TRBV28
d_call: NA
cdr3_aa: CASSTSSEGSNEKLFF

clone_size: NA
j_call: TRBJ2-7
v_call: TRBV11-3
d_call: NA
cdr3_aa: CASSPSGSYEQYF

clone_size: NA
j_call: TRBJ1-4
v_call: TRBV19
d_call: NA
cdr3_aa: CASRVAEKLFF

clone_size: once
j_call: TRBJ2-1
v_call: TRBV9
d_call: TRBD1
cdr3_aa: CASSVAPRQGVLEQFF

clone_size: NA
j_call: TRBJ1-2
v_call: TRBV4-2
d_call: TRBD1
cdr3_aa: CASSQVSQGAGGYTF

clone_size: NA
j_call: TRBJ2-3
v_call: TRBV11-1
d_call: NA
cdr3_aa: CASRLSTDTQYF

clone_size: NA
j_call: TRBJ1-1
v_call: TRBV5-1
d_call: TRBD1
cdr3_aa: CASSTGQGGTEAFF

clone_size: once
j_call: TRBJ2-3
v_call: TRBV3-1/TRBV3-2
d_call: NA
cdr3_aa: CASSPEARTDTQYF

clone_size: NA
j_call: TRBJ2-3
v_call: TRBV27
d_call: NA
cdr3_aa: CASSLRASGTDTQYF

clone_size: NA
j_call: TRBJ2-3
v_call: TRBV6-5
d_call: TRBD1
cdr3_aa: CASSPGQNTDTQYF

clone_size: NA
j_call: TRBJ2-6
v_call: TRBV5-1
d_call: NA
cdr3_aa: CASSPGRSGANVLTF

clone_size: NA
j_call: TRBJ2-7
v_call: TRBV3-1/TRBV3-2
d_call: NA
cdr3_aa: CASSQGGYEQYF

clone_size: NA
j_call: TRBJ1-2
v_call: TRBV11-2
d_call: NA
cdr3_aa: CASSLDQVDYGYTF

clone_size: NA
j_call: TRBJ2-1
v_call: TRBV7-3
d_call: NA
cdr3_aa: CASSPSGGGDEQFF

clone_size: NA
j_call: TRBJ2-2
v_call: TRBV19
d_call: NA
cdr3_aa: CASREGSANTGELFF

clone_size: NA
j_call: TRBJ2-1
v_call: TRBV30
d_call: TRBD1
cdr3_aa: CAWSVGTGYNEQFF

clone_size: NA
j_call: TRBJ2-7
v_call: TRBV28
d_call: NA
cdr3_aa: CASSPGEGSYEQYF

clone_size: NA
j_call: TRBJ2-3
v_call: TRBV15
d_call: TRBD2
cdr3_aa: CATSRDLSGGPDTQYF

clone_size: NA
j_call: TRBJ1-1
v_call: TRBV15
d_call: TRBD1
cdr3_aa: CATSRDRTGAAEAFF

clone_size: NA
j_call: TRBJ1-2
v_call: TRBV7-2
d_call: TRBD1
cdr3_aa: CASSLGGQGAVYGYTF

clone_size: NA
j_call: TRBJ1-4
v_call: TRBV27
d_call: NA
cdr3_aa: CASSPSGRGMIELFF

clone_size: NA
j_call: TRBJ1-2
v_call: TRBV7-9
d_call: NA
cdr3_aa: CASSSLPSNYGYTF

clone_size: NA
j_call: TRBJ2-3
v_call: TRBV18
d_call: NA
cdr3_aa: CASSPNLLASTDTQYF

clone_size: NA
j_call: TRBJ1-2
v_call: TRBV29-1
d_call: NA
cdr3_aa: CSVEGQRDYGYTF

clone_size: NA
j_call: TRBJ1-5
v_call: TRBV3-1/TRBV3-2
d_call: NA
cdr3_aa: CASSQGIGRDQPQHF

clone_size: once
j_call: TRBJ2-1
v_call: TRBV7-3
d_call: NA
cdr3_aa: CASSLGAGTQNEQFF

clone_size: NA
j_call: TRBJ1-1
v_call: TRBV2
d_call: TRBD1
cdr3_aa: CASLTGAVGAFF

clone_size: NA
j_call: TRBJ1-4
v_call: TRBV11-2
d_call: NA
cdr3_aa: CASSPGFDALGTNEKLFF

clone_size: NA
j_call: TRBJ1-2
v_call: TRBV5-6
d_call: NA
cdr3_aa: CASSSTGIYGYTF

clone_size: NA
j_call: TRBJ2-2
v_call: TRBV6-5
d_call: TRBD1
cdr3_aa: CASTEKGAETGELFF

clone_size: NA
j_call: TRBJ2-7
v_call: TRBV28
d_call: TRBD1
cdr3_aa: CASSLTGVEQYF

clone_size: once
j_call: TRBJ1-2
v_call: TRBV9
d_call: NA
cdr3_aa: CASSVEIFPSVDWDYTF

clone_size: few
j_call: TRBJ2-7
v_call: TRBV6-1
d_call: NA
cdr3_aa: CASSELLATDEQYF

clone_size: NA
j_call: TRBJ2-7
v_call: TRBV28
d_call: NA
cdr3_aa: CASHRGNEQYF

clone_size: NA
j_call: TRBJ1-1
v_call: TRBV28
d_call: NA
cdr3_aa: CASTRSFAITEAFF

clone_size: NA
j_call: TRBJ2-4
v_call: TRBV19
d_call: TRBD2
cdr3_aa: CASSSGRGAKTKNIQYF

clone_size: NA
j_call: TRBJ2-3
v_call: TRBV7-9
d_call: TRBD2
cdr3_aa: CASSTYGGDDTQYF

clone_size: NA
j_call: TRBJ1-1
v_call: TRBV11-2
d_call: NA
cdr3_aa: CASSFRQSEAFF

clone_size: once
j_call: TRBJ1-6
v_call: TRBV9
d_call: NA
cdr3_aa: CASSLGDVRAVSPLHF

clone_size: NA
j_call: TRBJ2-1
v_call: TRBV3-1/TRBV3-2
d_call: TRBD2
cdr3_aa: CASSQDPLGLAGDYNEQFF

clone_size: NA
j_call: TRBJ2-1
v_call: TRBV6-4
d_call: TRBD2
cdr3_aa: CASSDGASGDYNEQFF

clone_size: NA
j_call: TRBJ2-3
v_call: TRBV21-1
d_call: NA
cdr3_aa: CASSKDTQYF

clone_size: NA
j_call: TRBJ1-3
v_call: TRBV5-1
d_call: NA
cdr3_aa: CASSLAGDGNTIYF